A single sample is the source of the 28 T cell receptor beta chains below, sequenced in a study of T cell responses to AZD1222 COVID-19 vaccine. Clones were read by immunoSEQ multiplex PCR, and TCRdb kept only the in-frame ones, dropping some. Among some 78,000 clones listed, 83% were seen once. This sample comprised peripheral blood, obtained 28 days after the second AZD1222 dose. The receptors shown here come from an adult who received the AZD1222 COVID-19 vaccine.

The genes are TRBV11-2 and TRBJ1-2, with D possibly being TRBD1 (5 bases). The V and J ends lost 6 bases and 4 bases respectively, with 15 bases between them. Germline CDR1 is SGHAT and CDR2 is FQNNGV. The CDR3 has 14 residues. The CDR3 DNA is TGTGCCAGCAGGTCAGGGCCTCCCCTCTATGGCTACACCTTC. Translation gives CASRSGPPLYGYTF.

This clone was found a few times. This CDR3 reads CAWNSPWGYYGYTF. The CDR3 DNA reads as TGTGCCTGGAATTCTCCATGGGGCTACTATGGCTACACCTTC. V gene TRBV30 combines with J gene TRBJ1-2; D might be TRBD1 (5 bases). The CDR3 totals 14 residues. V was clipped by 4 bases and J by 3 bases, with 15 bases between them. Germline CDR1 GTSNPN, CDR2 SVGIG (reference sequence).

The chain joins TRBV6-2 or TRBV6-3 to TRBJ2-7; D remains unclear. V lost 4 bases, J lost 6 bases, and 7 bases lay in between. Germline CDR1 reads MNHEY; CDR2 reads SVGEGT. This CDR3 has 11 residues. In DNA, the CDR3 is TGTGCCAGCAGTTTGGAATCCGAGCAGTACTTC. Its translation is CASSLESEQYF.

The chain couples TRBV30 to TRBJ1-6, with D possibly being TRBD1 (5 bases). Germline assignment: CDR1 GTSNPN and CDR2 SVGIG (reference sequence). V lost 2 bases and J lost 6, with 14 bases in between. The CDR3 is 15 residues long. The CDR3 DNA follows: TGTGCCTGGAGTCCGGCCCTTGGGGGTAATTCACCCCTCCACTTT. Its translation: CAWSPALGGNSPLHF.

The chain is built from TRBV3-1 (or the pseudogene TRBV3-2) and TRBJ1-4, with D possibly being TRBD1 (6 bases). Trimming took off 5 bases at V and 5 bases at J, with 15 bases between the two ends. Germline values: CDR1 LGHDT, CDR2 YNNKEL (reference sequence). This CDR3 region has 15 residues. The CDR3 sequence is CASSFLDSRNEKLFF. DNA of the CDR3: TGTGCCAGCAGCTTTCTGGACAGTAGAAATGAAAAACTGTTTTTT.

The chain's CDR3 is CASSIRDGLSPLHF. In DNA, the CDR3 is TGTGCCAGTAGTATACGGGACGGATTATCACCCCTCCACTTT. The rearrangement links TRBV19 to TRBJ1-6, with D possibly matching TRBD1 (5 bases). Trimming stripped 2 bases from V and 10 bases from J, with 12 bases between. The CDR3 runs 14 residues. From germline, CDR1 is LNHDA and CDR2 SQIVND (reference sequence). The variable domain in full, completed from reference TRBV19 and TRBJ1-6, reads DGGITQSPKYLFRKEGQNVTLSCEQNLNHDAMYWYRQDPGQGLRLIYYSQIVNDFQKGDIAEGYSVSREKKESFPLTVTSAQKNPTAFYLCASSIRDGLSPLHFGNGTRLTVT.

This clone was seen more than once but under ten times. V and J are TRBV6-5 and TRBJ1-3; D unclear. Germline assignment: CDR1 MNHEY and CDR2 SVGAGI. The CDR3 is 13 amino acids. Trimming removed 6 bases from V and 0 bases from J, with 6 bases in between. The CDR3 loop reads CASSQTSGNTIYF. The DNA for the CDR3 is TGTGCCAGCAGCCAAACCTCTGGAAACACCATATATTTT.

This chain links TRBV19 with TRBJ2-3; 7 bases are a match to TRBD1. The CDR3 is 15 residues long. CDR1 and CDR2 (germline): LNHDA, SQIVND (reference sequence). V lost 3 bases and J lost 0; bases outside the gene matches: 3. CDR3 DNA sequence: TGTGCCAGTAGTATCTCCAGGGGGAGCACAGATACGCAGTATTTT. Amino acid sequence: CASSISRGSTDTQYF.

The chain links TRBV19 to TRBJ1-5; no clear D gene. With 5 bases removed from V and 4 bases from J, the gap between germline ends came to 9 bases. The length of the CDR3 is 13 residues. Germline V gene lookup returns CDR1 LNHDA and CDR2 SQIVND (reference sequence). The CDR3 protein is CASSLRKNQPQHF. CDR3 nucleotide sequence: TGTGCCAGTAGTTTGAGGAAGAATCAGCCCCAGCATTTT. The full variable domain, its missing parts supplied by reference TRBV19 and TRBJ1-5, is DGGITQSPKYLFRKEGQNVTLSCEQNLNHDAMYWYRQDPGQGLRLIYYSQIVNDFQKGDIAEGYSVSREKKESFPLTVTSAQKNPTAFYLCASSLRKNQPQHFGDGTRLSIL.

The V and J genes are TRBV28 and TRBJ1-3; a weak D match, TRBD1 (5 bases). Germline CDR1 reads MDHEN; CDR2 reads SYDVKM. The CDR3 contains 16 residues. Trimming cost V 7 bases and J 0 bases, with 16 bases left between them. DNA of the CDR3: TGTGCCAGCAACATGACAGATCCCGACTCTGGAAACACCATATATTTT. The encoded protein is CASNMTDPDSGNTIYF.

The CDR3 region has the DNA TGCGCCAGCAGCGTAACGGGACTCTCCTCCTACAATGAGCAGTTCTTC. Translation gives CASSVTGLSSYNEQFF. The chain links TRBV5-1 to TRBJ2-1, with D possibly matching TRBD2 (6 bases). Germline V gene sequence: CDR1 SGHRS, CDR2 YFSETQ. The CDR3 is 16 amino acids. V was cut by 4 bases and J by 0 bases, with 14 bases left in between.

The gene calls are TRBV6-6 and TRBJ1-5; tentative D call: TRBD1 (6 bases). The CDR3 sequence is 15 residues long. V shed 0 bases and J shed 3 bases, with 9 bases lying between them. Germline CDR1 and CDR2: MNHNY and SVGAGI (reference sequence). In DNA form, the CDR3 reads TGTGCCAGCAGTTACTCGACAGGTAACAATCAGCCCCAGCATTTT. Amino acids: CASSYSTGNNQPQHF.

V gene TRBV5-8 combines with J gene TRBJ1-5; tentative D call: TRBD1 (5 bases). Trimming took 0 bases from V and 2 from J, leaving 12 bases between them. Germline V gene sequence: CDR1 SGHTS, CDR2 YDEGEE. The CDR3 has 16 amino acids. The CDR3 DNA sequence: TGTGCCAGCAGCTTGGTGACGGGGCCAGGCAATCAGCCCCAGCATTTT. This codes for CASSLVTGPGNQPQHF.

In DNA form, the CDR3 reads TGTGCCAGCAGCTTAGACGCAAGCTCTGGAAACACCATATATTTT. Its translation: CASSLDASSGNTIYF. The chain is built from TRBV5-6 and TRBJ1-3, with no clear D. Trimming took off 2 bases at V and 0 bases at J, with 9 bases between the two ends. Germline V CDR1 and CDR2: SGHDT, YYEEEE. The CDR3 is 15 residues long.

This clone was observed a few times. The chain couples TRBV29-1 to TRBJ2-3; weak D call: TRBD2 (6 bases). The V gene lost 7 bases and the J gene lost 0 bases, with 17 bases spanning the gap. This CDR3 is built from 15 residues. Germline V lookup: CDR1 SQVTM, CDR2 ANQGSEA. The CDR3 DNA is TGCAGCGCCCGTAGCGGAACTACTAGCACAGATACGCAGTATTTT. Amino acid sequence: CSARSGTTSTDTQYF.

The CDR3, as DNA: TGTGCCAGCAGAAGTGGTGCGGGCTATGGCTACACCTTC. Its translation is CASRSGAGYGYTF. The chain has TRBV7-2 and TRBJ1-2; D is uncertain. Germline CDR1 reads SGHTA; CDR2 reads FQGNSA. The CDR3 consists of 13 residues. V was trimmed by 6 bases and J by 4 bases, leaving 12 bases between them.

This chain uses TRBV4-3 with TRBJ1-1, with D unresolved. The germline V gene has CDR1 LGHNA and CDR2 YSLEER. CDR3 length equals 12 residues. V lost 5 bases to trimming and J lost 10 bases, with 14 bases between them. DNA of the CDR3: TGCGCCAGCAGCTCAGAGTCCAACGCAGCTTTCTTT. Translation gives CASSSESNAAFF.

This clone was observed a few times. The chain couples TRBV19 to TRBJ2-1; D perhaps matches TRBD2 (5 bases). V was clipped by 6 bases and J by 5 bases, with 11 bases between them. The CDR3 has 13 residues. Germline-derived CDR1 and CDR2 are LNHDA and SQIVND (reference sequence). The DNA of the CDR3 is TGTGCCAGTAGGGTTGCGGGTGACAATGAGCAGTTCTTC. This encodes CASRVAGDNEQFF.

Notes on this clone: A read error may produce the germline difference seen at one junction end. The gene calls are TRBV11-3 and TRBJ2-7; TRBD2 matches at 15 bases. Germline V gene data show CDR1 as SGHNT and CDR2 as YENEEA. This CDR3 region has 20 residues. The CDR3 DNA reads TGTGCCAGCAGCATAGACCGCCTTGGGACTAGCGGGAGGCCAACCTACGAGCAGTACTTC. The encoded protein is CASSIDRLGTSGRPTYEQYF. The entire variable domain, with the rest obtained from reference TRBV11-3 and TRBJ2-7, is as follows: EAGVVQSPRYKIIEKKQPVAFWCNPISGHNTLYWYLQNLGQGPELLIRYENEEAVDDSQLPKDRFSAERLKGVDSTLKIQPAELGDSAVYLCASSIDRLGTSGRPTYEQYFGPGTRLTVT.

V is TRBV5-4 and J is TRBJ1-6, with a possible D match to TRBD1 (6 bases). V was cut by 1 base and J by 5 bases, with 7 bases left in between. Per the germline V gene, CDR1 is SGHNT and CDR2 is YYREEE (reference sequence). The CDR3 runs to 14 residues. DNA of the CDR3: TGTGCCAGCAGCTTGCAGGGGAATAATTCACCCCTCCACTTT. This gives the protein CASSLQGNNSPLHF. Filled out from reference TRBV5-4 and TRBJ1-6, the complete variable domain reads ETGVTQSPTHLIKTRGQQVTLRCSSQSGHNTVSWYQQALGQGPQFIFQYYREEENGRGNFPPRFSGLQFPNYSSELNVNALELDDSALYLCASSLQGNNSPLHFGNGTRLTVT.

V and J are TRBV27 and TRBJ1-6; unclear D gene. Trimming pared 3 bases from V and 2 bases from J, leaving 17 bases between. Germline V gene data show CDR1 as MNHEY and CDR2 as SMNVEV (reference sequence). There are 18 residues in the CDR3. The CDR3 sequence: CASSLTAVSGAYNSPLHF. The CDR3, as DNA: TGTGCCAGCAGTTTGACTGCCGTCTCAGGAGCCTATAATTCACCCCTCCACTTT.

This chain uses TRBV27 with TRBJ1-1, with TRBD1 matching 12 bases. The CDR3 contains 19 residues. Unmatched junction bases numbered 15, after V lost 6 bases and J lost 1 base. Germline V lookup: CDR1 MNHEY, CDR2 SMNVEV (reference sequence). The CDR3 is CASSRGTGGMLTGNTEAFF. The CDR3 nucleotides are TGTGCCAGCAGCCGAGGGACAGGGGGCATGTTAACGGGGAACACTGAAGCTTTCTTT.

The rearrangement joins TRBV28 to TRBJ1-2; 8 bases map to TRBD1. The CDR3 extends over 16 amino acids. CDR1 is MDHEN, CDR2 SYDVKM, per germline. V shed 7 bases and J 0 bases; nucleotides not matched to a gene: 10. This CDR3 is CASIGTGGLANYGYTF. In nucleotides, the CDR3 is TGTGCCAGCATAGGGACAGGAGGCCTAGCTAACTATGGCTACACCTTC.

This clone was seen just once. CDR3 region: CATSRDGQGNYEQYF. CDR3 nucleotide sequence: TGTGCCACCAGCAGAGATGGGCAGGGCAACTACGAGCAGTACTTC. This sequence joins TRBV15 and TRBJ2-7; D might be TRBD1 (5 bases). Looked up from germline, CDR1 is LNHNV and CDR2 is YYDKDF (reference sequence). The CDR3 consists of 15 residues. Trimming cost V 0 bases and J 3 bases, with 12 bases left between them.

The chain employs TRBV5-4 and TRBJ1-5, with a possible D match to TRBD1 (5 bases). Germline CDR1 SGHNT, CDR2 YYREEE (reference sequence). This CDR3 comprises 13 residues. Trimming removed 3 bases at V and 9 bases at J, with 13 bases between. CDR3 in DNA: TGTGCCAGCAGCTCGCAGGGTCATGGGCCCCAGCATTTT. This translates into CASSSQGHGPQHF.

The chain employs TRBV29-1 and TRBJ2-7, with 10 nucleotides matching TRBD1. V trimming: 0 bases; J trimming: 5 bases; junction bases outside the gene matches: 4. The CDR3 loop spans 14 amino acids. In germline, CDR1 is SQVTM, CDR2 ANQGSEA. The CDR3 DNA reads TGCAGCGTTGAAGAGGGACAGGGGTCCAACGAGCAGTACTTC. Translation: CSVEEGQGSNEQYF.

This clone showed up just a few times. The chain combines TRBV2 with TRBJ2-1, with TRBD2 identical over 7 bases. Germline lookup yields CDR1 SNHLY and CDR2 FYNNEI. The CDR3 spans 15 residues. The V gene end was trimmed by 1 base and the J gene end by 4 bases; junction bases not matched to a gene: 4. CDR3 DNA: TGTGCCAGCAGTGAAGTGCGGGGGACTTACAATGAGCAGTTCTTC. Its protein product is CASSEVRGTYNEQFF.

This chain uses TRBV4-1 with TRBJ1-5, with 7 bases identical to TRBD1. The CDR3 has 17 amino acids. Germline V gives CDR1 MGHRA, CDR2 YSYEKL. With V trimmed by 0 bases and J by 5 bases, 10 bases remained unmatched. CDR3 in amino acids: CASSQDWDSTVHQPQHF. The CDR3 nucleotides are TGCGCCAGCAGCCAAGATTGGGACAGTACGGTCCATCAGCCCCAGCATTTT.